This T cell receptor beta chain was sequenced for a study of T-cell memory formation after mild COVID-19. The wider study: Clusters of TCRs were largely donor specific.

This CDR3 comprises 17 residues. Trimming cost V 0 bases and J 4 bases, with 19 bases left between them. CDR1 and CDR2 from the germline V gene are SGDLS and YYNGEE. This clonotype was seen only a few times. Its antigen is as yet unknown. Study results and limitations: Among clones contracting day 15 to 85, CD4/CD8 was balanced, whereas later expanders leaned CD4+. Of the contracting clones, CD4+ ones lay mainly in CM and EM, and CD8+ ones in EMRA.

Amplification by 5'RACE using constant-segment primers produced TCR alpha and TCR beta cDNA libraries that carried sample barcodes and UMIs. Each CDR3 protein gets one entry after TCRdb re-called the 5' RACE reads with MiXCR. This table has roughly 58,000 distinct CDR3 sequences, more than 8% appearing once. Sequencing was performed on PBMCs or a T cell subset sorted from them (not recorded which). This sequence originates from a man aged 18 to 29 who had mild COVID-19 (a few samples of this study predate the infection). Cell type and time point are not known. The chain employs TRBV9 and TRBJ1-2, with a possible D match to TRBD1 (6 bases). Here the CDR3 DNA reads TGTGCCAGCAGCGTAGAGCCTGAGGACAGCGGGCCCTATGGCTACACCTTC. Amino acids: CASSVEPEDSGPYGYTF.